One sample yielded the 22 T cell receptor beta chains listed below, sequenced in a study of blood T cells in healthy people across ages. A second roughly 6 to 12 cycle PCR used barcoded and J-beta primers. In TCRdb, the 5' RACE reads were re-called with MiXCR into one record per CDR3 protein. The sample yields over a million distinct CDR3 sequences, roughly 45% seen once. Specimen: blood. The receptors here all came from a woman between 18 and 29 years old in good health.

V usage is TRBV12-3 or TRBV12-4 and J usage is TRBJ2-4; maybe TRBD1 (6 bases). The J call may be in error: the DNA end matches TRBJ2-7 better. CDR3 length equals 19 residues. The CDR3 loop is CASSHSGTSEESSLYEQYF. CDR3 nucleotides: TGTGCCAGCAGTCACTCCGGGACATCTGAGGAGTCTTCCCTTTACGAGCAGTACTTC.

V is TRBV29-1 and J is TRBJ1-2; D is ambiguous. Trimming took off 3 bases at V and 4 bases at J, with 18 bases between the two ends. The CDR3 length is 15 residues. Germline CDR1 is SQVTM and CDR2 is ANQGSEA. CDR3 sequence (DNA): TGCAGCGTTGAGGTGAGGTCGAGCAACATCTATGGCTACACCTTC. Residues: CSVEVRSSNIYGYTF.

The V call is TRBV4-1, the J call TRBJ1-1; 8 nucleotides match TRBD1. J gave up 1 base and V 3 bases, and 4 bases lay outside the gene matches. This CDR3 spans 15 amino acids. Germline CDR1 reads MGHRA; CDR2 reads YSYEKL. CDR3 loop: CASSHLTGANTEAFF. The CDR3 DNA reads TGCGCCAGCAGCCATTTGACAGGGGCGAACACTGAAGCTTTCTTT.

Written as DNA, the CDR3 is TGTGCCAGCAGCCAGGGGACAGGCGTTGAGCAGTTCTTC. Encoded protein: CASSQGTGVEQFF. The V gene is TRBV3-1, the J gene TRBJ2-1; 8 nucleotides match TRBD1. Germline loops: CDR1 LGHDT, CDR2 YNNKEL (reference sequence). The CDR3 consists of 13 residues. Trimming took 3 bases from V and 9 from J; bases not matched to a gene: 4.

At least ten counts were recorded for this clonotype. The junction departs from the called germline gene at one end, perhaps through a read error. This CDR3 is CASSLLGSSYNEQFF. The CDR3 DNA is TGTGCCAGCAGTTTACTTGGGAGCTCCTACAATGAGCAGTTCTTC. V usage is TRBV5-1 and J usage is TRBJ2-1; the D gene is possibly TRBD2 (5 bases). Germline CDR1 reads SGHRS; CDR2 reads YFSETQ. The CDR3 extends over 15 amino acids.

This clonotype was seen only a few times. The chain links TRBV20-1 to TRBJ1-4; D is uncertain. This CDR3 has 14 residues. With 5 bases removed from V and 1 base from J, the gap between germline ends came to 11 bases. Germline CDR1 reads DFQATT; CDR2 reads SNEGSKA (reference sequence). The CDR3 here is CSASSVGTNEKLFF. The CDR3 region has the DNA TGCAGTGCTTCCTCGGTGGGAACTAATGAAAAACTGTTTTTT.

The chain employs TRBV2 and TRBJ1-1; possible D gene TRBD1, 6 bases. The V gene's germline CDR1 is SNHLY and CDR2 FYNNEI. This CDR3 has 13 amino acids. V shed 5 bases and J shed 4 bases, with 11 bases lying between them. The CDR3 nucleotides read TGTGCCAGCAGTAACGACAGGTCCACTGAAGCTTTCTTT. It codes for CASSNDRSTEAFF.

The chain recombines TRBV7-8 with TRBJ2-1; D is perhaps TRBD2 (5 bases). The length of the CDR3 is 16 residues. CDR1 and CDR2 (germline): SGHVS, FQNEAQ. The V gene lost 5 bases and the J gene lost 0 bases, with 14 bases spanning the gap. The chain's CDR3 is CASSVSVQSSYNEQFF. The CDR3 coding sequence is TGTGCCAGCAGCGTTAGCGTCCAGAGCTCCTACAATGAGCAGTTCTTC.

The chain carries TRBV6-1 and TRBJ2-5, with TRBD1 identical over 7 bases. The last part of the DNA fits TRBJ2-7 better; the J call may be wrong. CDR3 length: 14 residues. Germline CDR1 reads MNHNS; CDR2 reads SASEGT. The CDR3 sequence: CASSDLTGWYEQYF. CDR3 in DNA: TGTGCCAGCAGTGACCTGACAGGGTGGTACGAGCAGTACTTC.

There are many counts of this clonotype. The chain combines TRBV7-2 with TRBJ2-6; D call uncertain. The CDR3 is 15 residues long. Looked up from germline, CDR1 is SGHTA and CDR2 is FQGNSA. Trimming took off 1 base at V and 0 bases at J, with 4 bases between the two ends. As DNA, the CDR3 is TGTGCCAGCAGCTTAGGGAACTCTGGGGCCAACGTCCTGACTTTC. Its protein is CASSLGNSGANVLTF.

This chain's CDR3 is CASSLSSRPDTQYF. The CDR3 nucleotides read TGCGCCAGCAGCTTGAGTAGCCGACCAGATACGCAGTATTTT. The chain uses TRBV5-1 and TRBJ2-3; D not resolved. The CDR3 is 14 amino acids. CDR1 is SGHRS, CDR2 YFSETQ, per germline. Trimming took 1 base from V and 4 from J, leaving 10 bases between them.

The chain employs TRBV12-3 or TRBV12-4 and TRBJ2-4; TRBD2 might be the D (5 bases). The DNA end lines up better with TRBJ2-7; the J call may be wrong. The CDR3 length is 14 residues. The CDR3: CASTLGSLLSEQYF. As DNA, the CDR3 is TGTGCCAGCACCCTAGGGAGTTTGCTTAGCGAGCAGTACTTC.

This sequence joins TRBV28 and TRBJ1-2; 7 bases agree with TRBD1. The CDR3 totals 13 residues. The germline V gene has CDR1 MDHEN and CDR2 SYDVKM. After removal of 4 bases from V and 7 bases from J, the junction contained 6 bases not matched to a gene. CDR3 nucleotides: TGTGCCAGCAGTTCCGACTACAGGGGTGGCTACACCTTC. Protein: CASSSDYRGGYTF.

The chain combines TRBV5-1 with TRBJ2-3, with D uncertain. Germline lookup yields CDR1 SGHRS and CDR2 YFSETQ. Deletions cut 0 bases from V and 3 bases from J, with 8 bases between. The CDR3 contains 14 residues. This chain's CDR3 is CASSLEQETDTQYF. The CDR3 DNA reads as TGCGCCAGCAGCTTGGAGCAGGAGACAGATACGCAGTATTTT.

This clonotype was recorded at least ten times. The chain combines TRBV5-1 with TRBJ2-1; the D gene is possibly TRBD2 (6 bases). The CDR3 runs to 15 residues. V was cut by 6 bases and J by 0 bases, with 13 bases left in between. From germline, CDR1 is SGHRS and CDR2 YFSETQ. The CDR3 DNA sequence: TGCGCCAGCACCGTTGGGGGGAGCTCCTACAATGAGCAGTTCTTC. Translated: CASTVGGSSYNEQFF.

This clonotype was observed a handful of times. The V call is TRBV6-6, the J call TRBJ2-7; the D gene could be TRBD1 or TRBD2 (5 bases each). With 0 bases removed from V and 0 bases from J, the gap between germline ends came to 15 bases. The CDR3 length is 17 residues. In germline, CDR1 is MNHNY, CDR2 SVGAGI (reference sequence). CDR3 protein: CASSYSSGGRSSYEQYF. The DNA for the CDR3 is TGTGCCAGCAGTTACTCGAGTGGGGGAAGGAGCTCCTACGAGCAGTACTTC.

The chain carries TRBV5-6 and TRBJ2-7, with 9 bases fitting TRBD2. With 1 base clipped from V and 0 bases from J, the junction kept 8 bases outside the gene matches. The germline gives CDR1 SGHDT, CDR2 YYEEEE. This CDR3 has 17 residues. CDR3 sequence (DNA): TGTGCCAGCAGCTTGTCTCTAGCGGGGAGGGTCTCCTACGAGCAGTACTTC. Translation: CASSLSLAGRVSYEQYF.

This clonotype was found a few times. The V gene is TRBV7-2, the J gene TRBJ2-7; TRBD2 agrees at 8 bases. The junction had 9 bases not matched to a gene; V was cut back by 5 bases and J by 0 bases. Germline CDR1 SGHTA, CDR2 FQGNSA. The CDR3 extends over 16 amino acids. The CDR3 bases are TGTGCCAGCAGCCCTGATTTGGGACTAGGCTCCTACGAGCAGTACTTC. It is translated as CASSPDLGLGSYEQYF.

This chain joins TRBV6-5 and TRBJ2-1; TRBD2 matches 9 bases. CDR3 length equals 15 residues. J was trimmed by 4 bases and V by 6 bases; bases with no gene match: 7. In germline, CDR1 is MNHEY, CDR2 SVGAGI. CDR3 DNA sequence: TGTGCCAGCAGGGCCCTAGCGGGGCGTTACAATGAGCAGTTCTTC. Amino acid sequence: CASRALAGRYNEQFF.

A remark on this clonotype: A much larger clone lies one base from this, so it may be a read error. The genes are TRBV7-2 and TRBJ2-3; the D is unclear. Germline assignment: CDR1 SGHTA and CDR2 FQGNSA. V lost 7 bases and J 4 bases, leaving 15 bases between the germline ends. CDR3 length: 14 amino acids. CDR3 DNA sequence: TGTGCCAGCAACCGAACCACGGCTGCAGATACGCAGTATTTT. The encoded protein is CASNRTTAADTQYF.

Only a few counts were recorded for this clonotype. The V and J genes are TRBV12-3 or TRBV12-4 and TRBJ2-5; 9 bases match TRBD1. V trimming: 4 bases; J trimming: 3 bases; junction bases outside the gene matches: 15. This CDR3 spans 18 amino acids. CDR3 nucleotides: TGTGCCAGCAGTTCCCCGCAACCCCTGGACAGGGGTGAAGAGACCCAGTACTTC. It translates to CASSSPQPLDRGEETQYF.

A few counts support this clonotype. The V call is TRBV6-5, the J call TRBJ2-3, with a possible D match to TRBD1 (6 bases). CDR1 is MNHEY, CDR2 SVGAGI, per germline. The CDR3 is 15 amino acids. The ends were cut back, 6 bases at V and 4 bases at J, with 17 bases in the middle. CDR3 DNA sequence: TGTGCCAGCAGCCTACAGGGAATTGCCGCAGATACGCAGTATTTT. This sequence encodes CASSLQGIAADTQYF.